The 21 T cell receptor beta chains reported below all come from one sample, sequenced in a study of blood T cell repertoires in COVID-19. Profiling relied on immunoSEQ multiplex PCR, and the TCRdb table lists in-frame clones only, not all of them. This sample has 350,000 to 500,000 clones; 70% to 90% occur once, and the top ten carry about 1.5%. The sequenced sample was PBMCs or T cells enriched from blood (not recorded which). These receptors were taken from a young woman who had been exposed to COVID-19.

The J gene is TRBJ2-7, the V gene TRBV11-2; 8 bases match TRBD2. The CDR3 extends over 13 amino acids. Trimming took 6 bases from V and 5 from J; bases not matched to a gene: 6. Per germline, CDR1 SGHAT and CDR2 FQNNGV. The chain's CDR3 is CASRSGSFHEQYF. The CDR3 DNA is TGTGCCAGCAGAAGCGGGAGTTTCCACGAGCAGTACTTC. The complete variable domain, with remaining parts taken from reference TRBV11-2 and TRBJ2-7, reads EAGVAQSPRYKIIEKRQSVAFWCNPISGHATLYWYQQILGQGPKLLIQFQNNGVVDDSQLPKDRFSAERLKGVDSTLKIQPAKLEDSAVYLCASRSGSFHEQYFGPGTRLTVT.

J is TRBJ2-7 and V is TRBV5-1; maybe TRBD1 (6 bases). CDR1 is SGHRS and CDR2 is YFSETQ in the germline V gene. This CDR3 spans 16 amino acids. Trimming left V 2 bases short and J 2 bases short, with 17 bases between. The CDR3 here is CASSLGGHTQTYEQYF. For the CDR3, the DNA is TGCGCCAGCAGCTTAGGGGGACACACTCAGACCTACGAGCAGTACTTC.

V and J are TRBV6-5 and TRBJ1-5, with D perhaps TRBD1 (5 bases). The V end was cut by 6 bases, the J end by 5 bases, with 11 bases between. CDR1 and CDR2 from the germline V gene are MNHEY and SVGAGI. The CDR3 runs to 13 residues. CDR3 loop: CASSRGAHQPQHF. CDR3 sequence (DNA): TGTGCCAGCAGCCGCGGGGCCCATCAGCCCCAGCATTTT.

This clone has just a few counts. The chain recombines TRBV19 with TRBJ1-2; 10 bases map to TRBD1. Germline assignment: CDR1 LNHDA and CDR2 SQIVND (reference sequence). The CDR3 extends over 15 amino acids. J lost 14 bases, V lost 0 bases, and 12 bases had no gene match. CDR3 DNA: TGTGCCAGTAGTATAGATAGGGACAGGGGCCGATCAACGACCTTC. Translation gives CASSIDRDRGRSTTF.

V and J are TRBV27 and TRBJ2-1; D possibly corresponds to TRBD2 (5 bases). The CDR3 is 14 residues long. With 3 bases removed from V and 6 bases from J, the gap between germline ends came to 12 bases. CDR1 is MNHEY and CDR2 is SMNVEV in the germline V gene (reference sequence). Written as DNA, the CDR3 is TGTGCCAGCAGTTTTTTGCCTAGCCCCAATGAGCAGTTCTTC. Translated, it gives CASSFLPSPNEQFF.

The chain joins TRBV5-4 to TRBJ1-3; TRBD1 agrees at 7 bases. V lost 4 bases and J lost 0; bases outside the gene matches: 7. This CDR3 has 16 residues. Germline lookup yields CDR1 SGHNT and CDR2 YYREEE (reference sequence). The DNA for the CDR3 is TGTGCCAGCAGCCGACAGGGTGGAAGCTCTGGAAACACCATATATTTT. The encoded protein is CASSRQGGSSGNTIYF.

In this sample, this clone turned up a few times. V gene TRBV6-5 combines with J gene TRBJ1-2; no definite D call. Per germline, CDR1 MNHEY and CDR2 SVGAGI. Trimming cost V 8 bases and J 8 bases, with 21 bases left between them. This CDR3 has 14 amino acids. CDR3 in DNA: TGTGCCAGCTCTGAGCGAATGCTCGCTAGGGGCTACACCTTC. This sequence encodes CASSERMLARGYTF.

The rearrangement links TRBV28 to TRBJ2-7, with TRBD1 matching over 7 bases. Germline CDR1 reads MDHEN; CDR2 reads SYDVKM. The CDR3 has 14 residues. The J segment lost 1 base and the V segment lost 6 bases, leaving 6 bases of the junction unmatched. The CDR3 region has the DNA TGTGCCAGCAGCTCCGGGACAGATTCCTACGAGCAGTACTTC. This translates into CASSSGTDSYEQYF.

The genes are TRBV11-2 and TRBJ2-7, with D possibly matching TRBD1 (6 bases). Trimming shortened V by 0 bases and J by 2 bases, and 26 bases separated the two germline ends. This CDR3 contains 20 residues. Germline CDR1 reads SGHAT; CDR2 reads FQNNGV. The CDR3 DNA reads TGTGCCAGCAGCTTAGATTGGATTTTATTCTATAGGGACACGGCCTACGAGCAGTACTTC. Amino acids: CASSLDWILFYRDTAYEQYF.

The chain recombines TRBV25-1 with TRBJ2-2; D perhaps matches TRBD2 (5 bases). CDR3 length: 13 residues. Germline lookup yields CDR1 MGHDK and CDR2 SYGVNS. V lost 3 bases and J lost 3, with 5 bases in between. This CDR3 is CASSERDTGELFF. As DNA, the CDR3 is TGTGCCAGCAGTGAGCGGGACACCGGGGAGCTGTTTTTT.

The chain uses TRBV7-9 and TRBJ1-1; weak D call: TRBD1 (5 bases). CDR1 SEHNR and CDR2 FQNEAQ come from the germline V gene (reference sequence). The CDR3 sequence is 15 residues long. With 1 base removed from V and 0 bases from J, the gap between germline ends came to 9 bases. This CDR3 reads CASSLGQDMNTEAFF. Here the CDR3 DNA reads TGTGCCAGCAGCTTAGGGCAGGACATGAACACTGAAGCTTTCTTT.

The gene calls are TRBV11-2 and TRBJ2-7; 11 nucleotides agree with TRBD1. CDR3 length: 14 amino acids. Trimming cost V 6 bases and J 3 bases; bases outside gene matches: 4. Germline V CDR1 and CDR2: SGHAT, FQNNGV. Here the CDR3 reads CASRRTGGGYEQYF. The CDR3 region has the DNA TGTGCCAGCAGAAGGACAGGGGGCGGCTACGAGCAGTACTTC.

This chain connects TRBV7-9 to TRBJ2-1; TRBD2 aligns across 9 bases. The CDR3 has 16 amino acids. J lost 5 bases, V lost 3 bases, and 8 bases had no gene match. From germline, CDR1 is SEHNR and CDR2 FQNEAQ (reference sequence). CDR3 sequence reads: CASSFPGGTSHNEQFF. The CDR3 DNA sequence: TGTGCCAGCAGCTTCCCGGGGGGGACTAGCCACAATGAGCAGTTCTTC.

Details on this clone: The sample carries other DNA sequences with the same CDR3. This chain joins TRBV27 and TRBJ2-7; TRBD1 matches 8 bases. Per the germline V gene, CDR1 is MNHEY and CDR2 is SMNVEV (reference sequence). The CDR3 covers 15 residues. With 4 bases clipped from V and 0 bases from J, the junction kept 5 bases outside the gene matches. CDR3 nucleotide sequence: TGTGCCAGCAGTTCCCCAGGGACAGGCTCCTACGAGCAGTACTTC. Its protein product is CASSSPGTGSYEQYF.

The chain couples TRBV27 to TRBJ2-7; TRBD2 might be the D (6 bases). This CDR3 spans 13 amino acids. The V gene lost 5 bases and the J gene lost 6 bases, with 14 bases spanning the gap. Germline lookup yields CDR1 MNHEY and CDR2 SMNVEV (reference sequence). As DNA, the CDR3 is TGTGCCAGCAGTGGGGCTCGGGGAGGCGAGCAGTACTTC. Protein: CASSGARGGEQYF.

V usage is TRBV7-8 and J usage is TRBJ2-2; 14 nucleotides agree with TRBD2. Germline assignment: CDR1 SGHVS and CDR2 FQNEAQ. V lost 6 bases to trimming and J lost 7 bases; unmatched junction nucleotides: 16. There are 19 residues in the CDR3. For the CDR3, the DNA is TGTGCCAGCAGTTCCTTTACGCCCCGGACTAGCGGGAGGAGCGGGGAGCTGTTTTTT. It specifies CASSSFTPRTSGRSGELFF.

The chain links TRBV19 to TRBJ2-5; 8 bases agree with TRBD1. Trimming at V came to 5 bases and at J to 1 base, leaving 6 bases not matched to a gene. CDR1 is LNHDA, CDR2 SQIVND, per germline (reference sequence). The CDR3 covers 15 residues. The CDR3 nucleotides are TGTGCCAGTAGTCCTCCGGGACAGGTCCAAGAGACCCAGTACTTC. This codes for CASSPPGQVQETQYF.

This clone has just a few counts. The chain combines TRBV12-1 with TRBJ2-7; the table's D call, TRBD2, has no DNA check behind it. TRBV12-1 is flagged as a pseudogene. This CDR3 is built from 13 residues. The CDR3, as DNA: TGTGCCAGCAGCAGGACTAGCCCCTACGAGCAGTACTTC. Translating it yields CASSRTSPYEQYF.

CDR3 sequence: CAWNGASYEQYF. For the CDR3, the DNA is TGTGCCTGGAATGGGGCCTCCTACGAGCAGTACTTC. J is TRBJ2-7 and V is TRBV30; D might be TRBD1 (5 bases). From germline, CDR1 is GTSNPN and CDR2 SVGIG (reference sequence). The CDR3 spans 12 residues. V was trimmed by 4 bases and J by 0 bases, leaving 7 bases between them.

This clone was seen just once. This chain links TRBV6-5 with TRBJ1-1, with D perhaps TRBD1 (6 bases). The V gene lost 0 bases and the J gene lost 4 bases, with 9 bases spanning the gap. The CDR3 covers 14 residues. CDR1 and CDR2 from the germline V gene are MNHEY and SVGAGI. The chain's CDR3 is CASSYSRGITEAFF. In nucleotides, the CDR3 is TGTGCCAGCAGTTACTCCAGGGGTATCACTGAAGCTTTCTTT.

This clone was counted a single time. The gene calls are TRBV2 and TRBJ2-7; 7 bases are shared with TRBD1. CDR3 length: 14 residues. Germline V lookup: CDR1 SNHLY, CDR2 FYNNEI. The J segment lost 7 bases and the V segment lost 4 bases, leaving 10 bases of the junction unmatched. CDR3 protein: CASSGEQGPREQYF. In DNA, the CDR3 is TGTGCCAGCAGTGGGGAACAGGGGCCGCGGGAGCAGTACTTC.